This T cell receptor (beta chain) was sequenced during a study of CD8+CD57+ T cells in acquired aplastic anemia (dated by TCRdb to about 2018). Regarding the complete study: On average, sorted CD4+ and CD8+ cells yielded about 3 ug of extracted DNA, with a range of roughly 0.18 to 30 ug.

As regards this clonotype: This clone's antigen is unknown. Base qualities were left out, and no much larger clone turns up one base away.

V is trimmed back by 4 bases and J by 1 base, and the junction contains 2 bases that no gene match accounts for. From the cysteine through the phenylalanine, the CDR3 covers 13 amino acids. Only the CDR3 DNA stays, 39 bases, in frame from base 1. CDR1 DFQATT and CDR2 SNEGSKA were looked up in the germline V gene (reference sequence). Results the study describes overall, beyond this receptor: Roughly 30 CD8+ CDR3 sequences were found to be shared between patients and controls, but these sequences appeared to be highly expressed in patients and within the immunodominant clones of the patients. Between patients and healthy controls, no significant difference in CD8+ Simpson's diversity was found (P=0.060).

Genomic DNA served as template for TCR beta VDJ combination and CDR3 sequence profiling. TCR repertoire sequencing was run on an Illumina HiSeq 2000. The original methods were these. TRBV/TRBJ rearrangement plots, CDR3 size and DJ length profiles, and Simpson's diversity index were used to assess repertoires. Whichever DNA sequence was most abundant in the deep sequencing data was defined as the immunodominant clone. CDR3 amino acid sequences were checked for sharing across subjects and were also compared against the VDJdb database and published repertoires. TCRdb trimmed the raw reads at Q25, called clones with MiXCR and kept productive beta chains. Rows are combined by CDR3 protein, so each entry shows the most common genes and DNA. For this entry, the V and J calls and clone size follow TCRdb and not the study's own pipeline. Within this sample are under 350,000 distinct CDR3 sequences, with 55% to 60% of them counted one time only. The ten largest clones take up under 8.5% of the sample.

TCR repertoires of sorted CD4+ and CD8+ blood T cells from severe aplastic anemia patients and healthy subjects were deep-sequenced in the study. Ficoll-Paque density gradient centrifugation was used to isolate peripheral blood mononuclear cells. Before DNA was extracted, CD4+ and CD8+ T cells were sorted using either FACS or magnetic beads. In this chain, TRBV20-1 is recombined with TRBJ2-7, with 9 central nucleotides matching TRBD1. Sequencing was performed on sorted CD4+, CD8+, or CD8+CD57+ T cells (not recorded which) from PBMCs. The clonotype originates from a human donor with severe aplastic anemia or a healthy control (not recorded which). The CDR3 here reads CSAKGTGSYEQYF. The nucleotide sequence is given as TGCAGTGCTAAGGGGACAGGGTCCTACGAGCAGTACTTC.